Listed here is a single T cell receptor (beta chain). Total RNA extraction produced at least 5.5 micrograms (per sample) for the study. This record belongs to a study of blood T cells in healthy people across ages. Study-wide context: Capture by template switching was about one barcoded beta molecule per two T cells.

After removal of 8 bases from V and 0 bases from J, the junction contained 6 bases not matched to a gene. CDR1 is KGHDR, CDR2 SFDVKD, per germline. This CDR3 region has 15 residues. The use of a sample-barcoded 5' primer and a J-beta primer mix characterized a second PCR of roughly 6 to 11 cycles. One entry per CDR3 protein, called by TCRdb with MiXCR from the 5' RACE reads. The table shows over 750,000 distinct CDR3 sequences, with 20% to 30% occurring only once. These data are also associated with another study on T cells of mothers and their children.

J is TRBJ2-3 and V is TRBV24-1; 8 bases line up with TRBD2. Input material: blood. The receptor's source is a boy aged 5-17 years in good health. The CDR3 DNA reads TGTGCCACCACCCCCGGGAGGGGGAGCACAGATACGCAGTATTTT. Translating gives CATTPGRGSTDTQYF.